Below, one T cell receptor beta chain is given with its context. This sample was included in a study of cytomegalovirus exposure and HLA in healthy donors. Produced via immunoSEQ multiplex PCR; TCRdb's table is partial and in-frame only. The profile shows 100,000 to 150,000 clones, 95% to 96% of them singletons. V was clipped by 4 bases and J by 6 bases, with 12 bases between them. CDR3 length equals 13 residues. CDR1 and CDR2 from the germline V gene are MDHEN and SYDVKM. The clonotype originates from a man aged 18 to 30 in good health and CMV-seronegative. J is TRBJ1-1 and V is TRBV28; D is unclear. Sequencing used PBMCs. The CDR3 DNA reads as TGTGCCAGCAGTTCGACGAAGGAGGCTGAAGCTTTCTTT. This codes for CASSSTKEAEAFF. Full variable domain (remainder filled in from reference TRBV28 and TRBJ1-1): DVKVTQSSRYLVKRTGEKVFLECVQDMDHENMFWYRQDPGLGLRLIYFSYDVKMKEKGDIPEGYSVSREKKERFSLILESASTNQTSMYLCASSSTKEAEAFFGQGTRLTVV.